These T cell receptor beta chains were read from a single sample in a study of T-cell reconstitution after alpha-beta-depleted transplantation in children. Each CDR3 protein is one row after TCRdb ran MiXCR on the PCR reads. Of 500,000 to 750,000 distinct CDR3 sequences in the sample, 25% to 30% are singletons; the top ten hold about 35%. The material was PBMCs, obtained before TCRalphabeta/CD19-depleted stem cell transplant. These receptors were taken from a boy younger than two with Wiskott-Aldrich syndrome, due to receive a stem cell transplant. Both conserved end residues are part of each CDR3. A D gene is named only where the DNA matches it firmly. For some rows the clone size is stated as once, few or many, or as a class when expanded; others skip it.

d_gene: TRBD2
j_gene: TRBJ2-3
v_gene: TRBV7-8
abundance: NA
CDR3aa: CASSPGSGRASTDTQYF
CDR3nt: TGTGCCAGCAGCCCCGGGTCAGGGAGGGCTAGCACAGATACGCAGTATTTT

d_gene: NA
j_gene: TRBJ2-2
v_gene: TRBV3-1
abundance: few
CDR3aa: CASSQDRTSFANTGELFF
CDR3nt: TGTGCCAGCAGCCAAGATCGAACTAGCTTTGCGAACACCGGGGAGCTGTTTTTT

d_gene: TRBD1
j_gene: TRBJ2-2
v_gene: TRBV7-7
abundance: NA
CDR3aa: CASSHFSGGNTGELFF
CDR3nt: TGTGCCAGCAGCCATTTTTCAGGGGGGAACACCGGGGAGCTGTTTTTT

d_gene: TRBD1
j_gene: TRBJ2-5
v_gene: TRBV10-3
abundance: few
CDR3aa: CAILGTGGQETQYF
CDR3nt: TGTGCCATCTTGGGGACAGGGGGCCAAGAGACCCAGTACTTC

d_gene: TRBD2
j_gene: TRBJ2-1
v_gene: TRBV5-1
abundance: NA
CDR3aa: CASSGGTRTLNEQFF
CDR3nt: TGCGCCAGCAGCGGCGGGACTAGGACCTTAAATGAGCAGTTCTTC

d_gene: TRBD1
j_gene: TRBJ2-7
v_gene: TRBV20-1
abundance: NA
CDR3aa: CSASTGAYEQYF
CDR3nt: TGCAGTGCCTCGACAGGGGCCTACGAGCAGTACTTC

d_gene: TRBD1
j_gene: TRBJ1-6
v_gene: TRBV11-2
abundance: NA
CDR3aa: CASSLDGGQGGSPLHF
CDR3nt: TGTGCCAGCAGCTTAGATGGAGGACAGGGAGGGTCACCCCTCCACTTT

d_gene: NA
j_gene: TRBJ2-5
v_gene: TRBV5-1
abundance: NA
CDR3aa: CASSFSGDQETQYF
CDR3nt: TGCGCCAGCAGCTTCTCAGGGGACCAAGAGACCCAGTACTTC

d_gene: TRBD2
j_gene: TRBJ2-1
v_gene: TRBV7-3
abundance: NA
CDR3aa: CASSPTGTSGRYNEQFF
CDR3nt: TGTGCCAGCAGCCCAACCGGGACTAGCGGCCGCTACAATGAGCAGTTCTTC

d_gene: TRBD1
j_gene: TRBJ2-3
v_gene: TRBV7-9
abundance: few
CDR3aa: CASSWGQVDTDTQYF
CDR3nt: TGTGCCAGCAGCTGGGGACAGGTAGACACAGATACGCAGTATTTT

d_gene: TRBD1
j_gene: TRBJ2-3
v_gene: TRBV28
abundance: few
CDR3aa: CASKGTVTDTQYF
CDR3nt: TGTGCCAGCAAAGGGACAGTGACAGATACGCAGTATTTT

d_gene: TRBD2
j_gene: TRBJ2-1
v_gene: TRBV12-3/TRBV12-4
abundance: few
CDR3aa: CASSGGLGVGGYEQFF
CDR3nt: TGTGCCAGCAGTGGGGGACTAGGCGTCGGTGGCTATGAGCAGTTCTTC

d_gene: TRBD1
j_gene: TRBJ1-4
v_gene: TRBV27
abundance: NA
CDR3aa: CASSSALRDRGAKLFF
CDR3nt: TGTGCCAGCAGTTCCGCCCTCCGGGACAGGGGGGCCAAACTGTTTTTT

d_gene: TRBD2
j_gene: TRBJ2-1
v_gene: TRBV20-1
abundance: few
CDR3aa: CSARIPGGPINEQFF
CDR3nt: TGCAGTGCTAGAATTCCGGGAGGGCCTATAAATGAGCAGTTCTTC

d_gene: TRBD1
j_gene: TRBJ1-5
v_gene: TRBV6-1
abundance: NA
CDR3aa: CASQPGQGTNQPQHF
CDR3nt: TGTGCCAGCCAACCGGGACAGGGTACGAATCAGCCCCAGCATTTT

d_gene: NA
j_gene: TRBJ1-5
v_gene: TRBV12-3/TRBV12-4
abundance: few
CDR3aa: CASSLYGGPNQPQHF
CDR3nt: TGTGCCAGCAGTTTATATGGGGGGCCCAATCAGCCCCAGCATTTT

d_gene: NA
j_gene: TRBJ1-4
v_gene: TRBV12-3/TRBV12-4
abundance: NA
CDR3aa: CASSFSALDEKLFF
CDR3nt: TGTGCCAGCAGTTTTAGTGCGTTAGATGAAAAACTGTTTTTT